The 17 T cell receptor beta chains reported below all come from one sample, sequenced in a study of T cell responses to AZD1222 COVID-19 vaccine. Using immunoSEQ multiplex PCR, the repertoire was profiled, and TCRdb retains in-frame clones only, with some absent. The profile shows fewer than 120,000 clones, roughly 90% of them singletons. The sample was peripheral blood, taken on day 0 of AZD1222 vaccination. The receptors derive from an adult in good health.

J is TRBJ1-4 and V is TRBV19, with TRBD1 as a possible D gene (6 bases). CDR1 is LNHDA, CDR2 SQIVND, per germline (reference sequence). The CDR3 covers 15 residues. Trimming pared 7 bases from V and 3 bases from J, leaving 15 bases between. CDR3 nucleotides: TGTGCCAGTACCGGGAACTGGGGGCCTAATGAAAAACTGTTTTTT. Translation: CASTGNWGPNEKLFF.

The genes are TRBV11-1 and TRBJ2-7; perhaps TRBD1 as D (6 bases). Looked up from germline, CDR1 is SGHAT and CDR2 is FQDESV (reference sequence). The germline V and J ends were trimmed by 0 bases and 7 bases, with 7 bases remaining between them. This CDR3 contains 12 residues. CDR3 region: CASSLAQGEQYF. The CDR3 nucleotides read TGTGCCAGCAGCTTAGCGCAGGGGGAGCAGTACTTC.

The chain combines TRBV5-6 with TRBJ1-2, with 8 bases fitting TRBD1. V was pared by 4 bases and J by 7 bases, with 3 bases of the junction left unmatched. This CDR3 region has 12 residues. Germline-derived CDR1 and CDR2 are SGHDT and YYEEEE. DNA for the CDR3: TGTGCCAGCAGCGGACAGGGATCTGGCTACACCTTC. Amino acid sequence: CASSGQGSGYTF.

This CDR3 is CASSEGANYGYTF. The DNA for the CDR3 is TGTGCCAGCAGTGAAGGCGCTAACTATGGCTACACCTTC. This chain joins TRBV28 and TRBJ1-2; the D is unclear. The CDR3 length is 13 residues. Germline CDR1 and CDR2: MDHEN and SYDVKM. With 5 bases removed from V and 0 bases from J, the gap between germline ends came to 7 bases.

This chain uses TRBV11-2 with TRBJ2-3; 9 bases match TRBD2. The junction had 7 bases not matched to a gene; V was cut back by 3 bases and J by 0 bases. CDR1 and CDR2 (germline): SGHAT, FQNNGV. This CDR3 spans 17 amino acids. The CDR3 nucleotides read TGTGCCAGCAGCTTCCTTCGTAGCGGGGGTAGCACAGATACGCAGTATTTT. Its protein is CASSFLRSGGSTDTQYF.

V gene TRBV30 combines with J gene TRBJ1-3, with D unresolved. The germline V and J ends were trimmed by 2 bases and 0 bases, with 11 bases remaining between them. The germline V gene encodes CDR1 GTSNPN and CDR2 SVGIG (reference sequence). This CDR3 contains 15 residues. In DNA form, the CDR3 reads TGTGCCTGGAGTCCCCGGCTCTTCTCTGGAAACACCATATATTTT. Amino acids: CAWSPRLFSGNTIYF.

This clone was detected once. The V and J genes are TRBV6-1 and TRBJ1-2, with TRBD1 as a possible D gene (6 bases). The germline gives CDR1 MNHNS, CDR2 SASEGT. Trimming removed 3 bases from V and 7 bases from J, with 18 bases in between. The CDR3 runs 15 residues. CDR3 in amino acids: CASSDGLGGRSGYTF. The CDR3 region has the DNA TGTGCCAGCAGTGATGGGTTAGGGGGGAGAAGTGGCTACACCTTC.

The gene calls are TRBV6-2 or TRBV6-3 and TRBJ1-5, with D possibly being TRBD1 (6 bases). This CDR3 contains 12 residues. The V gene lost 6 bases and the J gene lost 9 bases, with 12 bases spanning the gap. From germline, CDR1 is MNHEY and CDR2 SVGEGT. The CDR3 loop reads CASSILRGPQHF. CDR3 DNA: TGTGCCAGCAGCATCCTCAGGGGGCCCCAGCATTTT.

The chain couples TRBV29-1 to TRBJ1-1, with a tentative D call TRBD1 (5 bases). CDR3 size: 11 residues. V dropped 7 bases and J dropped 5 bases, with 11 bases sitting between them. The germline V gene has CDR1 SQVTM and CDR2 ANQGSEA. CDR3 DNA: TGCAGCGACTGGGACGTTACTGAAGCTTTCTTT. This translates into CSDWDVTEAFF.

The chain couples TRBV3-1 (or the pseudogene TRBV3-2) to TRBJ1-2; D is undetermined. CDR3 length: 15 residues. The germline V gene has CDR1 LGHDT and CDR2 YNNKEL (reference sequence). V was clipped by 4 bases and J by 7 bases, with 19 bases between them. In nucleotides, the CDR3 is TGTGCCAGCAGCCCCCCTTTTGAGGAGAGCCTTGGCTACACCTTC. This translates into CASSPPFEESLGYTF.

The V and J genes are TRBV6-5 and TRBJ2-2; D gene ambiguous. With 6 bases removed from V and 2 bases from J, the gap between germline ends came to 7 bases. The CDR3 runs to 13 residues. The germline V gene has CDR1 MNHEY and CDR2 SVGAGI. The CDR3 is CASRLRNTGELFF. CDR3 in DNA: TGTGCCAGCAGGCTACGCAACACCGGGGAGCTGTTTTTT.

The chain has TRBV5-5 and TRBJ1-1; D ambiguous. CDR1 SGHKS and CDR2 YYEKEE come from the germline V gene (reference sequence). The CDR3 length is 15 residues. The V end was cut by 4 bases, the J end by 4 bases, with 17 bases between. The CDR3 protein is CASSPQRVLGTEAFF. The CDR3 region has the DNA TGTGCCAGCAGCCCTCAGCGGGTCTTGGGCACTGAAGCTTTCTTT.

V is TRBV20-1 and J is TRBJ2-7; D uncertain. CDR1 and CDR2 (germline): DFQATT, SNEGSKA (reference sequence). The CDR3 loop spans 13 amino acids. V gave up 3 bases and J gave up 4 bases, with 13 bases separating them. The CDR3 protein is CSASRPTAYEQYF. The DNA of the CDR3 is TGCAGTGCTAGTCGGCCCACGGCTTACGAGCAGTACTTC.

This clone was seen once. CDR3 loop: CASSLVDRGADTQYF. CDR3 bases: TGTGCCAGCAGCTTGGTCGACAGGGGGGCGGATACGCAGTATTTT. This chain links TRBV5-4 with TRBJ2-3; 9 bases line up with TRBD1. After removal of 0 bases from V and 6 bases from J, the junction contained 5 bases not matched to a gene. CDR1 SGHNT and CDR2 YYREEE come from the germline V gene (reference sequence). The CDR3 contains 15 residues.

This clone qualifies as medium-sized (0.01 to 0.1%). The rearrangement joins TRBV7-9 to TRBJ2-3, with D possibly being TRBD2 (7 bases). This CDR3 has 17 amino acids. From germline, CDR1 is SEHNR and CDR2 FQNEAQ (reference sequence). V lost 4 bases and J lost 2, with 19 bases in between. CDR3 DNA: TGTGCCAGCAGCTCCGGTGGGGGGGGCGGGGACACAGATACGCAGTATTTT. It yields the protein CASSSGGGGGDTDTQYF.

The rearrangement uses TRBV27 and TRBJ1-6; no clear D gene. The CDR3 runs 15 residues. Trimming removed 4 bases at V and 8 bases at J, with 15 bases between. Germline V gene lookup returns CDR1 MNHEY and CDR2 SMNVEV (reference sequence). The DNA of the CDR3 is TGTGCCAGCAGTTCCTACGGAGAACTTTATTCACCCCTCCACTTT. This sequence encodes CASSSYGELYSPLHF.

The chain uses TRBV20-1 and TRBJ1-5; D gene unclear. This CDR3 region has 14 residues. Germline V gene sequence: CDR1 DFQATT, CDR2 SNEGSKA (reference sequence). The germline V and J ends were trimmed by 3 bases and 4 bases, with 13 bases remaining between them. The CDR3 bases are TGCAGTGCTAGTCGATACAGTACGAATCAGCCCCAGCATTTT. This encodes CSASRYSTNQPQHF.